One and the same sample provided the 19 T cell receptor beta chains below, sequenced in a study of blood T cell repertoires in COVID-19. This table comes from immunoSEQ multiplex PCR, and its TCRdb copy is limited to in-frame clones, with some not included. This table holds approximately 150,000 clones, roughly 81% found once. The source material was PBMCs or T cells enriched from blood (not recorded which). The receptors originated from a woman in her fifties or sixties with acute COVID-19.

DNA for the CDR3: TGTGCCAGAAGCTCTGACAGGGGGAACACTGAAGCTTTCTTT. It yields the protein CARSSDRGNTEAFF. The chain joins TRBV5-3 to TRBJ1-1, with 8 bases identical to TRBD1. TRBV5-3 is sorted into the ORF group, with uncertain function. V shed 3 bases and J 1 base; nucleotides not matched to a gene: 2. The CDR3 is made up of 14 amino acids.

The CDR3 DNA sequence: TGCAGCGTCGGGACTAGTGACTCCGGGGAGCTGTTTTTT. Translated, it gives CSVGTSDSGELFF. The chain recombines TRBV29-1 with TRBJ2-2; the match to TRBD2 covers 8 bases. There are 13 residues in the CDR3. Germline V gene lookup returns CDR1 SQVTM and CDR2 ANQGSEA. V shed 6 bases and J 6 bases; nucleotides not matched to a gene: 6.

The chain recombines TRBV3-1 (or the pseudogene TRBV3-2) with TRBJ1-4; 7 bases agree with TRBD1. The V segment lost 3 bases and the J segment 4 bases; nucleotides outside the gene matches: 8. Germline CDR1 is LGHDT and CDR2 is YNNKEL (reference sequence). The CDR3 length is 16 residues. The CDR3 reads CASSHLLAGGNEKLFF. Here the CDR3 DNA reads TGTGCCAGCAGCCACCTACTGGCAGGGGGTAATGAAAAACTGTTTTTT.

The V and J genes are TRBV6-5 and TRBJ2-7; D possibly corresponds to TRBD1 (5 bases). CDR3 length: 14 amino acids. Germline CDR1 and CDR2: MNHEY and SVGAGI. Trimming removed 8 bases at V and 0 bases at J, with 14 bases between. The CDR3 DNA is TGTGCCAGCGGAAAGGGGCTATCCTCCTACGAGCAGTACTTC. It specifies CASGKGLSSYEQYF.

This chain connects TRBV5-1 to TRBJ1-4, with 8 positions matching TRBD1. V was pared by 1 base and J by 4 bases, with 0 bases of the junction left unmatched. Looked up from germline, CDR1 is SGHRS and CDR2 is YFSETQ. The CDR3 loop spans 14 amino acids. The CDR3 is CASSLTGGNEKLFF. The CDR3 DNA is TGCGCCAGCAGCTTGACAGGGGGTAATGAAAAACTGTTTTTT.

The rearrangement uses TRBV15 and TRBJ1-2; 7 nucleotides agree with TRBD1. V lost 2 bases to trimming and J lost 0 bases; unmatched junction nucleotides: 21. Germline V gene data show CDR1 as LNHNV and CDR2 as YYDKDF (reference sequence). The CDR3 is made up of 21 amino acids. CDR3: CATSRLLGTGAFPSTNYGYTF. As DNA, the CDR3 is TGTGCCACCAGCAGACTCCTGGGTACAGGGGCATTCCCGTCGACTAACTATGGCTACACCTTC.

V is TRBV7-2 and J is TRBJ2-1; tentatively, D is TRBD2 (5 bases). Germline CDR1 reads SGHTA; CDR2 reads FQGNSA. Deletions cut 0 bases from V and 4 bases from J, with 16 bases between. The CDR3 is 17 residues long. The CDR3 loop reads CASSLAGGGPPYNEQFF. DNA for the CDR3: TGTGCCAGCAGCTTAGCCGGAGGCGGACCGCCATACAATGAGCAGTTCTTC.

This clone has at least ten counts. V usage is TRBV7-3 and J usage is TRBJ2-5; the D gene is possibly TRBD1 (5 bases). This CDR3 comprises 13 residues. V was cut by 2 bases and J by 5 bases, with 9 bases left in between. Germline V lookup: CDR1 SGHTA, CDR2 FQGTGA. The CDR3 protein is CASSLQGSETQYF. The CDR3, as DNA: TGTGCCAGCAGCTTACAGGGTTCGGAGACCCAGTACTTC.

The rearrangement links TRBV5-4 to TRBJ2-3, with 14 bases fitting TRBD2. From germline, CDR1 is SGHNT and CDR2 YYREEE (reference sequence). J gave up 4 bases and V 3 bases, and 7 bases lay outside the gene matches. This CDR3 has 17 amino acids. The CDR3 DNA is TGTGCCAGCAGCTCCCCGACTAGCGGGAGGGTCCCAGATACGCAGTATTTT. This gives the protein CASSSPTSGRVPDTQYF.

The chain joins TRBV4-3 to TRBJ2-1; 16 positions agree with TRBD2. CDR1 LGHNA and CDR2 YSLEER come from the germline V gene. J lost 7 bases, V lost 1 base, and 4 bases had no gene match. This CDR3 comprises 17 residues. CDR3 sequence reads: CASSQAGTSGRENEQFF. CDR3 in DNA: TGCGCCAGCAGCCAAGCGGGGACTAGCGGGAGGGAGAATGAGCAGTTCTTC.

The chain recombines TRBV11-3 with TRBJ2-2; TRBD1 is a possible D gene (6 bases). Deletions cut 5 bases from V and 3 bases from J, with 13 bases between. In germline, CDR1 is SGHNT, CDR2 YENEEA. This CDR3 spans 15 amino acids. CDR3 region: CASSHGQSDTGELFF. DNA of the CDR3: TGTGCCAGCAGCCACGGACAGTCCGACACCGGGGAGCTGTTTTTT.

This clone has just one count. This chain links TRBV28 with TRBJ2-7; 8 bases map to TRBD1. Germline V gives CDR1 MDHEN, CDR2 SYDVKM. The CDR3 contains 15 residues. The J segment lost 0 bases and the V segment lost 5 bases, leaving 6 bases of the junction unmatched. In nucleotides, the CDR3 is TGTGCCAGCAGTCAGGGGGCCTTCAACTCCTACGAGCAGTACTTC. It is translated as CASSQGAFNSYEQYF.

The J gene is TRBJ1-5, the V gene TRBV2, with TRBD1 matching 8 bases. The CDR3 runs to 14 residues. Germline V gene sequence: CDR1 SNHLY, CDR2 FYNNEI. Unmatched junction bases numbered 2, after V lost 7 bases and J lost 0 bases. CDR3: CASTGGYSNQPQHF. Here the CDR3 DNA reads TGTGCCAGCACAGGGGGCTATAGCAATCAGCCCCAGCATTTT.

DNA of the CDR3: TGCGCCAGCAGTTCCCAGGGGCCGGGTGGCTACACCTTC. Encoded protein: CASSSQGPGGYTF. The chain is built from TRBV10-2 and TRBJ1-2, with TRBD1 as a possible D gene (6 bases). The CDR3 is made up of 13 amino acids. Germline V gives CDR1 WSHSY, CDR2 SAAADI. V was shortened by 5 bases and J by 7 bases, with 14 bases between the two germline ends.

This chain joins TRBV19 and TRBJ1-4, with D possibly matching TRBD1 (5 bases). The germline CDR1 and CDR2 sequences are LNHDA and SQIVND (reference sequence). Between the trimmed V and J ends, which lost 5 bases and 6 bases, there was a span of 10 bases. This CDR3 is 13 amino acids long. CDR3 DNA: TGTGCCAGTAGTCGCGGGGGGGATGAAAAACTGTTTTTT. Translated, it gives CASSRGGDEKLFF.

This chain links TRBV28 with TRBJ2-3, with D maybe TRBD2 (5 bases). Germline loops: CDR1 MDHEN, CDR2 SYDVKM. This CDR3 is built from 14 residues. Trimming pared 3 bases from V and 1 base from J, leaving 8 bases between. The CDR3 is CASSFLAGTDTQYF. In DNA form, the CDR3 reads TGTGCCAGCAGTTTCCTAGCAGGCACAGATACGCAGTATTTT.

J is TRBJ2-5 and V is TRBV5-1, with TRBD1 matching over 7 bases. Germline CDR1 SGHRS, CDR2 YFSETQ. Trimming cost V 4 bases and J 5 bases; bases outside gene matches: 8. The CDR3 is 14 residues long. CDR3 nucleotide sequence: TGCGCCAGCAGCACTGGACAGGTAGAGGAGACCCAGTACTTC. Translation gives CASSTGQVEETQYF.

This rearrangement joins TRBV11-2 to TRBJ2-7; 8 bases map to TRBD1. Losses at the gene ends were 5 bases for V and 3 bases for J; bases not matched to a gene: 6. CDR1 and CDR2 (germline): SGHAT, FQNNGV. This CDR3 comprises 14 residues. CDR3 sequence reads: CASSRGTGVYEQYF. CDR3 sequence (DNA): TGTGCCAGCAGCCGCGGGACAGGAGTCTACGAGCAGTACTTC. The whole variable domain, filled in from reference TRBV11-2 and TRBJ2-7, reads EAGVAQSPRYKIIEKRQSVAFWCNPISGHATLYWYQQILGQGPKLLIQFQNNGVVDDSQLPKDRFSAERLKGVDSTLKIQPAKLEDSAVYLCASSRGTGVYEQYFGPGTRLTVT.

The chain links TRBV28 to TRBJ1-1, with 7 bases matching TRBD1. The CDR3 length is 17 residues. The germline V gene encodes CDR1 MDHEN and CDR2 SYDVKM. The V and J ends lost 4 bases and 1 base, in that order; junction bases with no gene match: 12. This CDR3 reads CASSSQGERFGNTEAFF. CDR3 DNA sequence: TGTGCCAGCAGTTCCCAGGGGGAGCGTTTTGGGAACACTGAAGCTTTCTTT.